These 18 T cell receptor beta chains came from one sample sequenced in a study of blood T cell repertoires in COVID-19. Produced via immunoSEQ multiplex PCR; TCRdb's table is partial and in-frame only. This table has about 140,000 clones, 80% to 90% appearing once. Specimen: peripheral blood. These receptors originate from a man aged 60 to 75 with active or convalescent COVID-19.

The V and J genes are TRBV11-2 and TRBJ2-7; maybe TRBD2 (6 bases). Germline V gene data show CDR1 as SGHAT and CDR2 as FQNNGV. V lost 5 bases and J 5 bases, leaving 22 bases between the germline ends. The CDR3 runs 16 residues. The CDR3 bases are TGTGCCAGCAGCAGCGACCAGGGAGGTGGTGCGGACGAGCAGTACTTC. It codes for CASSSDQGGGADEQYF.

The rearrangement links TRBV28 to TRBJ1-2; the D gene is possibly TRBD1 (5 bases). The CDR3 has 13 amino acids. Trimming cost V 7 bases and J 5 bases, with 14 bases left between them. The germline gives CDR1 MDHEN, CDR2 SYDVKM. As DNA, the CDR3 is TGTGCCAGCACTACCGGGGGGGGGTATGGCTACACCTTC. This gives the protein CASTTGGGYGYTF.

The V gene is TRBV3-1 (or the pseudogene TRBV3-2), the J gene TRBJ1-1; tentative D call: TRBD1 (6 bases). The CDR3 spans 15 residues. Trimming took 5 bases from V and 5 from J, leaving 18 bases between them. CDR1 and CDR2 from the germline V gene are LGHDT and YNNKEL (reference sequence). CDR3 protein: CASSLQGGRGTEAFF. The CDR3 DNA sequence: TGTGCCAGCAGCTTACAGGGAGGGCGCGGGACTGAAGCTTTCTTT.

This chain joins TRBV6-6 and TRBJ2-5, with 10 bases fitting TRBD1. This CDR3 comprises 15 residues. V was pared by 2 bases and J by 2 bases, with 2 bases of the junction left unmatched. Germline CDR1 MNHNY, CDR2 SVGAGI (reference sequence). This chain's CDR3 is CASSYRTGGQETQYF. The CDR3, as DNA: TGTGCCAGCAGTTACCGGACAGGGGGACAAGAGACCCAGTACTTC.

This rearrangement joins TRBV6-5 to TRBJ1-4; 7 bases are shared with TRBD1. CDR1 is MNHEY and CDR2 is SVGAGI in the germline V gene. This CDR3 has 13 residues. Trimming took 10 bases from V and 7 from J; bases not matched to a gene: 9. The CDR3 DNA follows: TGTGCCACAAGACAGGGCATCGCTGAAAAACTGTTTTTT. Protein: CATRQGIAEKLFF.

This chain connects TRBV3-1 (or the pseudogene TRBV3-2) to TRBJ1-1, with a possible D match to TRBD1 (6 bases). Germline CDR1 and CDR2: LGHDT and YNNKEL (reference sequence). V was cut by 3 bases and J by 1 base, with 9 bases left in between. The CDR3 runs to 14 residues. The chain's CDR3 is CASSQLQGNTEAFF. The CDR3, as DNA: TGTGCCAGCAGCCAGCTACAGGGGAACACTGAAGCTTTCTTT.

This clone showed up just a few times. The rearrangement uses TRBV5-6 and TRBJ1-1; 7 nucleotides line up with TRBD1. CDR1 is SGHDT and CDR2 is YYEEEE in the germline V gene. Germline trimming cut 5 bases from V and 0 bases from J; bases unmatched to any gene: 4. This CDR3 is built from 14 residues. CDR3 sequence (DNA): TGTGCCAGCAGTAGGGGACAGTTGAACACTGAAGCTTTCTTT. Translating it yields CASSRGQLNTEAFF.

The chain recombines TRBV5-5 with TRBJ1-1, with 9 positions matching TRBD1. Germline V CDR1 and CDR2: SGHKS, YYEKEE (reference sequence). The CDR3 covers 16 residues. Unmatched junction bases numbered 9, after V lost 3 bases and J lost 3 bases. The CDR3 coding sequence is TGTGCCAGCAGCTCACGGACAGGGGTGATCGACACTGAAGCTTTCTTT. It encodes CASSSRTGVIDTEAFF.

This chain links TRBV11-2 with TRBJ2-3; 8 nucleotides line up with TRBD1. The V and J ends lost 5 bases and 3 bases, in that order; junction bases with no gene match: 7. Germline-derived CDR1 and CDR2 are SGHAT and FQNNGV. The CDR3 runs 15 residues. CDR3 sequence: CASSPDRVGTDTQYF. DNA of the CDR3: TGTGCCAGCAGCCCGGACAGGGTTGGGACAGATACGCAGTATTTT. Combining the CDR3 with reference TRBV11-2 and TRBJ2-3 gives the whole variable domain EAGVAQSPRYKIIEKRQSVAFWCNPISGHATLYWYQQILGQGPKLLIQFQNNGVVDDSQLPKDRFSAERLKGVDSTLKIQPAKLEDSAVYLCASSPDRVGTDTQYFGPGTRLTVL.

This clone was found once. This sequence joins TRBV28 and TRBJ1-1, with a tentative D call TRBD1 (6 bases). V was pared by 5 bases and J by 10 bases, with 17 bases between. Germline V lookup: CDR1 MDHEN, CDR2 SYDVKM. The CDR3 is made up of 13 amino acids. This CDR3 reads CASSTSDRKVAFF. CDR3 sequence (DNA): TGTGCCAGCAGTACCTCGGACAGAAAGGTAGCTTTCTTT.

The CDR3 region has the DNA TGTGCCAGCAGCTTGGGAGGGGGCGCTGAAGCTTTCTTT. Residues: CASSLGGGAEAFF. The chain is built from TRBV5-4 and TRBJ1-1; 7 bases fit TRBD1. Germline CDR1 is SGHNT and CDR2 is YYREEE (reference sequence). The CDR3 sequence is 13 residues long. Trimming cost V 0 bases and J 6 bases; bases outside gene matches: 2.

This chain uses TRBV10-3 with TRBJ1-5; TRBD1 might be the D (5 bases). This CDR3 has 13 amino acids. V lost 2 bases and J lost 9, with 11 bases in between. Germline-derived CDR1 and CDR2 are ENHRY and SYGVKD. The CDR3 DNA is TGTGCCATCAGTGAGGTTGTAAGGGGGCCCCAGCATTTT. Its protein product is CAISEVVRGPQHF.

The table lists this clone with a few counts. At one boundary the junction diverges from the germline segment, which might be a read error. V gene TRBV7-7 combines with J gene TRBJ2-5; 15 bases agree with TRBD2. Germline loops: CDR1 SSHAT, CDR2 FNYEAQ (reference sequence). The CDR3 loop spans 18 amino acids. CDR3 protein: CASSLGGLAGGVGETQYF. As DNA, the CDR3 is TGTGCTAGCAGCTTAGGGGGACTAGCGGGAGGAGTTGGAGAGACCCAGTACTTC. Based on the CDR3 plus reference TRBV7-7 and TRBJ2-5, the full variable domain is GAGVSQSPRYKVTKRGQDVTLRCDPISSHATLYWYQQALGQGPEFLTYFNYEAQPDKSGLPSDRFSAERPEGSISTLTIQRTEQRDSAMYRCASSLGGLAGGVGETQYFGPGTRLLVL.

This clone was seen a single time. V usage is TRBV27 and J usage is TRBJ2-2, with D perhaps TRBD2 (6 bases). CDR3 size: 15 residues. CDR1 and CDR2 from the germline V gene are MNHEY and SMNVEV (reference sequence). V dropped 1 base and J dropped 1 base, with 7 bases sitting between them. The DNA for the CDR3 is TGTGCCAGCAGTTTATGGGGGGAGAACACCGGGGAGCTGTTTTTT. Its translation: CASSLWGENTGELFF.

This rearrangement joins TRBV5-1 to TRBJ2-1; 8 bases line up with TRBD2. CDR3 length: 16 amino acids. Germline-derived CDR1 and CDR2 are SGHRS and YFSETQ. V lost 2 bases, J lost 6 bases, and 10 bases stayed unmatched. CDR3 region: CASSFLGTRDPNEQFF. CDR3 DNA sequence: TGCGCCAGCAGCTTTCTAGGGACTAGGGATCCCAATGAGCAGTTCTTC.

This chain joins TRBV7-6 and TRBJ2-7, with 12 bases lining up with TRBD2. Germline CDR1 SGHVS, CDR2 FNYEAQ. The CDR3 contains 16 residues. J lost 2 bases, V lost 6 bases, and 8 bases had no gene match. The CDR3 DNA is TGTGCCAGCAGTAGAGGGGCTAGCGGGAGGGCCTACGAGCAGTACTTC. Protein product: CASSRGASGRAYEQYF.

This clone has just one count. The chain employs TRBV5-1 and TRBJ2-2, with 8 bases aligning to TRBD2. Germline CDR1 and CDR2: SGHRS and YFSETQ. The CDR3 consists of 16 residues. The trim removed 4 bases at V and 9 bases at J, leaving 14 bases unmatched. Here the CDR3 DNA reads TGCGCCAGCAGCCGGAGAGCGGGAGCCAGCCTCCGGGAGCTGTTTTTT. Translation gives CASSRRAGASLRELFF.

The sample holds many counts of this clone. This specimen includes other DNA sequences encoding the same CDR3. Written as DNA, the CDR3 is TGTGCCAGCAGCGCTACGGGGGGAAATCAGCCCCAGCATTTT. Translated, it gives CASSATGGNQPQHF. The V and J genes are TRBV6-6 and TRBJ1-5, with D perhaps TRBD1 (5 bases). Trimming left V 6 bases short and J 4 bases short, with 13 bases between. Germline V gives CDR1 MNHNY, CDR2 SVGAGI (reference sequence). The CDR3 consists of 14 residues.